This T cell receptor beta chain stems from a study of shared clonotypes between healthy human individuals. Study-wide results and limits: Sharing of clonotypes among donors was expected to vary with sequencing depth. Across subsets, estimated richness was generally greater for naive than for memory populations. Clonotypes shared by all four donors outscored non-shared clonotypes in generation probability.

Sequenced by immunoSEQ multiplex PCR; TCRdb stores in-frame clones only, minus some. The sample includes over 400,000 clones, roughly 95% of them seen just once. The CD4+ fraction was divided into a CD45RA+ naive subset and a CD45RA-negative memory subset. Germline trimming cut 5 bases from V and 4 bases from J; bases unmatched to any gene: 9. Germline loops: CDR1 MDHEN, CDR2 SYDVKM. The length of the CDR3 is 15 residues. This clone was observed a single time. Its specificity is not known. This receptor was taken from a woman in her thirties in good health. The V call is TRBV28, the J call TRBJ2-5; 8 bases map to TRBD1. Sequencing was done on a sample of naive CD4+ T cells sorted from blood. Described subset: CD45RA+ positively selected. Here the CDR3 DNA reads TGTGCCAGCAGTGCAGACAGGGGAGGAGGAGAGACCCAGTACTTC. Amino acid sequence: CASSADRGGGETQYF.